This T cell receptor (beta chain) is from a study of CXCR3-negative and CXCR3-positive naive CD8 T cells (dated by TCRdb to about 2019). Broadly, across the study: In total, about 130 million TRB reads were obtained, or roughly 1.5 +/- 0.3 million reads per library. Diversity and physicochemical repertoire analyses were performed on around 10 donors pooled from two independent experiments. TRBV-TRBJ cluster analysis included naive subsets from five or six donors and memory cells from 3 donors. Study-wide conclusions, independent of this receptor: TRB CDR3s from CXCR3-positive naive cells showed higher hydrophobicity (lower Kidera factor 4), lower energy, and higher strength and volume indices than CXCR3-negative naive cells. Because surface CD5, which is linked to self-reactivity in mice, was comparable between the naive subsets, TCR interaction strength was also inferred from the physicochemical properties of TRB CDR3s. Repertoire diversity was comparably high in both naive subsets but much lower in memory CD8+ T cells. Because CXCR3 expression was partially decreased after cryopreservation, freshly isolated PBMCs were used for most assays. Naive CXCR3-negative and CXCR3-positive cells from the same donor showed similar TRBV-TRBJ usage, whereas memory cells showed distinct patterns.

As regards this clonotype: Its antigen specificity is not known.

Sequencing was carried out with a NextSeq 550. The Human TCR Profiling Kit (MiLaboratory) was used to prepare UMI-labeled 5' RACE TRB cDNA libraries. cDNA synthesis used the entire amount of extracted RNA, and PCR amplification then used the entire amount of cDNA produced. Libraries were prepared in parallel with an identical number of PCR cycles. The authors processed their data as follows. With a requirement of at least two reads per UMI, MIGEC and MiXCR extracted about 53,000 +/- 9,400 unique UMI-labeled TRB cDNA molecules per library. On average, about 40,000 +/- 10,000 functional in-frame TRB CDR3 nucleotide clonotypes lacking stop codons were found per library. Diversity metrics, including normalized Shannon-Wiener and Chao1, were computed in VDJtools after downsampling to 5000 UMI-labeled TRB molecules per sample. Clonotype-size-weighted physicochemical properties of the central five CDR3 residues (interaction energy, strength, volume and Kidera factor 4) were computed in VDJtools. The reads, reprocessed by TCRdb, yield one row per CDR3 protein sequence and no DNA. What appears here as the V and J calls and clone size reflects TCRdb's work, not the paper's. The sample's own table lists roughly 90,000 distinct CDR3 sequences. Of the sample, around 1.7% is held by the ten largest clones.

For each CD8+ T cell subset, flow sorting was done in triplicate, and 310,000 or so cells per subset went directly into RLT lysis buffer. To keep memory contaminants out, a stringent definition of naive CD8+ T cells was applied: CD45RO-CCR7+CD27+CD95-. Standard density gradient centrifugation was used to isolate peripheral blood mononuclear cells from buffy coats. Naive CXCR3-negative and CXCR3-positive CD8+ T cells were flow-sorted on a FACSAria III. Total RNA was extracted from sorted cells with an RNeasy Mini Kit. Per the germline V gene (reference sequence), SEHNR is the CDR1 and FQNEAQ is the CDR2. Inclusive of the bounding cysteine and phenylalanine, the CDR3 is 15 residues long. The DNA sequence is not available.

This TCR came from a human donor in good health. Some clones in this sample may be carry-over from other donors' samples. This chain joins TRBV7-9 to TRBJ2-5. The sequencing sample was made of naive CXCR3- CD8+ T cells from blood. In the paper's terms, the cell subset or site label means: CD45RO-CCR7+CD27+CD95- naive CD8+ T cells lacking CXCR3 (TNR3-). The CDR3 corresponds to CASSLEFLEVKTQYF.